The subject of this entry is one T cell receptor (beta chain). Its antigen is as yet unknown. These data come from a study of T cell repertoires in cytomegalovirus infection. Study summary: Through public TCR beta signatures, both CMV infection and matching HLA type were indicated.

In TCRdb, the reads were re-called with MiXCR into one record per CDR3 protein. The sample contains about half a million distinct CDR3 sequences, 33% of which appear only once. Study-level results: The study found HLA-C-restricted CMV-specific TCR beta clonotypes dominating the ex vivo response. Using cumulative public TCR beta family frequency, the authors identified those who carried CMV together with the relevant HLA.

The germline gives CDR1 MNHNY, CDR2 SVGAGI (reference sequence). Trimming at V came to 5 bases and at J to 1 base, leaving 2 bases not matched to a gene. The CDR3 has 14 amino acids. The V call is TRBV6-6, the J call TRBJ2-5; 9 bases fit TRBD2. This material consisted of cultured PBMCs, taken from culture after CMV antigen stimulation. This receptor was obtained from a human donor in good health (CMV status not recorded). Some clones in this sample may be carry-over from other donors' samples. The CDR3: CASSGTSFQETQYF. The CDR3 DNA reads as TGTGCCAGCAGTGGGACTAGCTTCCAAGAGACCCAGTACTTC.